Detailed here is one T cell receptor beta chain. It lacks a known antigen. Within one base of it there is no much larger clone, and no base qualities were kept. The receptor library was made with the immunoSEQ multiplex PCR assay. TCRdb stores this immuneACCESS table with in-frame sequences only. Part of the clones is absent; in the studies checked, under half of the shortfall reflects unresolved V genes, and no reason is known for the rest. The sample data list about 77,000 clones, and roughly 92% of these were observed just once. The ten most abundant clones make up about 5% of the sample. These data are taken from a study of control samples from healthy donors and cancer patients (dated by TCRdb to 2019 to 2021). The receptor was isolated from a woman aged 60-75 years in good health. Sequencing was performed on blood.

The nucleotide sequence is TGTGCCAGCAGCTCCCAAGCGCCAAAGACTAGCGGGAGGGCAGATACGCAGTATTTT. Its protein reads: CASSSQAPKTSGRADTQYF. This chain is built from TRBV7-9 and TRBJ2-3; TRBD2 aligns with 14 central bases. V and J are trimmed by 4 bases and 4 bases, and the gene matches miss 13 bases of the junction. The germline V gene (reference sequence) provides CDR1 SEHNR and CDR2 FQNEAQ. The CDR3 numbers 19 residues from cysteine through phenylalanine. Solely the CDR3 DNA is kept, with 57 bases framed from the first base.